This entry features one TCR beta chain sequence. What antigen it recognizes has not been identified. There are no base qualities to consult, and no much larger clone falls within one base. This record comes from a study of vaccination and CD4 T cells after COVID-19 (dated by TCRdb to the early 2020s). Broadly, across the study: Six males and four females were included in the convalescent cohort, with two Hispanic individuals, seven Caucasians, two Asians and one multiracial person represented. Participants received two doses of either the Pfizer-BioNTech BNT162b2 vaccine (n=8) or the Moderna mRNA-1273 vaccine (n=2). Post-COVID blood samples were collected from convalescent patients a median of approximately 93 days after diagnosis, with a range of about 35 to 161 days. Post-vaccine blood samples were taken a median of 72 days after the second vaccine dose, with a range of about 13 to 250 days. Culture stimuli were overlapping spike peptide pools from SARS-CoV-2 and from the common cold coronaviruses HCoV-NL63, HCoV-OC43 and HCoV-229E. As controls, cultures received a CEFX viral epitope pool (the positive control), an HIV-1 Nef peptide pool (the negative control), or no peptide at all. The spike-specific CD4+ TCR repertoire was compared before and after mRNA vaccination in approximately ten COVID-19 convalescent patients and 4 infection-naive healthy vaccine recipients.

Measured from the cysteine to the phenylalanine, the CDR3 is 13 residues long. Just CDR3 DNA is preserved here, 39 bases in frame from base 1. As encoded in the germline V gene, CDR1 is SGHRS while CDR2 is YFSETQ. The germline ends are 13 bases apart after V is trimmed by 3 bases and J by 6 bases. This sample's treatment or condition label indicates: approximately 9-day PBMC culture with coronavirus spike peptide pools or control peptides (ViraFEST assay). The ViraFEST assay, used in the study, expanded antigen-specific T cells with peptide pools and then identified the expanded clonotypes through TCR sequencing. Healthy vaccine recipients had no prior SARS-CoV-2 infection, confirmed by negative nucleocapsid antibody tests before and after vaccination. About 1.8 million PBMCs per well were cultured in IMDM with roughly 5% human AB serum and approximately 10 IU/ml IL-2, plus 10 ug/ml peptide pools. Half of the culture medium was replaced with fresh IL-2-containing medium on days 3 and 7. CD4+ T cells were isolated after about nine days of culture through negative selection using the EasySep CD4+ T cell isolation kit. Ficoll-Paque Plus gradient centrifugation was used to isolate PBMCs from whole blood, and the isolated PBMCs were then either used fresh or cryopreserved at -140C. Triplicate wells were generally used for each culture condition.

What the study reported, not specific to this receptor: In convalescent patients, nearly all vaccine-specific clones (304 of 307) were found to be mono-reactive for SARS-CoV-2 spike rather than cross-reactive with common cold coronaviruses. The median number of SARS-CoV-2-reactive clonotypes rose from 20 to 25 after infection to 38 after vaccination, but the change was not significant. Among convalescent patients, a median about 86% of the SARS-CoV-2-reactive clones seen after vaccination appeared only after vaccination, which suggests priming specific to the vaccine. Relatively few convalescent patients were included in the study, and early timepoints after natural infection were not analyzed.

Library preparation employed PCR. DNA from cultured CD4+ T cells underwent TCR sequencing with the Oncomine TCR Beta short-read assay at the Johns Hopkins FTIC core. The QIAamp micro DNA kit was used to extract genomic DNA from the cultured CD4+ T cells. Oncomine TCR Beta libraries from cultured CD4+ T cells were pooled using unique dual indexes and sequenced on an Illumina iSeq 100. Turning to the authors' computational methods: Non-productive sequences were removed, and CDR3s not starting with C, not ending with F or W, or shorter than 7 amino acids were discarded. The MANAFEST web application was used to identify antigen-specific clonotypes by comparing peptide-stimulated wells against reference wells and other culture wells. For a clone to be called positive, the clone needed an FDR below 0.05, an odds ratio above 5, and a productive frequency above 0.1% in at least two of three replicate wells. A clonotype was classed as cross-reactive if the clonotype showed significant expansion both in SARS-CoV-2 spike wells and in at least one common cold coronavirus spike condition. Similarity between CDR3 sequences was evaluated in R version 3.6.1 using Levenshtein distances (stringdist) and unrooted phylogenetic trees (ape). TCRdb handled the public reads itself, with Q25 trimming in fastp and clone calling in MiXCR, and kept productive beta chains. Every entry covers one CDR3 protein and lists the most common genes and DNA from its rows. None of the V and J calls come from the authors' own analysis; TCRdb made them. Recorded for this sample are some 11,000 distinct CDR3 sequences; just over 20% of them occurred a single time. The ten largest clones take up about 13% of the sample.

This sequence was found in a human donor who received a COVID-19 vaccine. Sequences were derived from CD4+ T cells from blood, cultured in vitro, sampled before SARS-CoV-2 vaccination. The V gene is TRBV5-1 and the J gene is TRBJ2-7; D gene: possibly TRBD2, on 5 matching bases. Here the CDR3 is given as CASSYRESGEQYF. The nucleotide sequence reads TGCGCCAGCAGCTATAGGGAGTCTGGCGAGCAGTACTTC.